This T cell receptor beta chain emerged from a study of control samples from healthy donors and cancer patients. This CDR3 is built from 13 residues. The V end was cut by 0 bases, the J end by 3 bases, with 5 bases between. Germline assignment: CDR1 SGHVS and CDR2 FQNEAQ. The table came from immunoSEQ multiplex PCR; TCRdb's copy has only in-frame clones and leaves some out. Among more than 65,000 clones, over 80% were seen once, and the ten largest hold about 15%. This TCR came from a man aged 60 to 75 in good health. The chain joins TRBV7-8 to TRBJ1-2; D is undetermined. Sequencing was done on a sample of blood. DNA for the CDR3: TGTGCCAGCAGCTTAGCGAACGACTATGGCTACACCTTC. Protein product: CASSLANDYGYTF.